The clone carrying this T cell receptor beta chain was recorded once. The data stem from a study of patients and donors after allogeneic stem cell transplantation. Per germline, CDR1 SGDLS and CDR2 YYNGEE. The V and J ends lost 4 bases and 6 bases respectively, with 14 bases between them. The CDR3 is 14 residues long. Each CDR3 protein gets one entry after TCRdb re-called the RT-PCR reads with MiXCR. The repertoire holds 390,000 or so distinct CDR3 sequences, with 16% as singletons. V and J are TRBV9 and TRBJ2-4, with TRBD2 as a possible D gene (6 bases). The sequenced sample consisted of blood, either unsorted or a sorted T cell fraction (not recorded which). The sequence was obtained from a human donor who was either an allogeneic HSCT recipient or a stem cell or donor lymphocyte infusion donor (not recorded which). It is not recorded whose cells these are; they may come from a transplant donor. The CDR3 reads CASSFGTVGNIQYF. The CDR3 DNA is TGTGCCAGCAGCTTCGGGACTGTAGGAAACATTCAGTACTTC.